The 2 T cell receptor beta chains below come from one sample, sequenced in a study of cytomegalovirus exposure and HLA in healthy donors. Researchers ran the PCR with 60 Vbeta and 13 Jbeta primers. This table comes from immunoSEQ multiplex PCR, and its TCRdb copy is limited to in-frame clones, with some not included. Of around 100,000 clones in the sample, around 61% were seen once. Sequencing was carried out using PBMCs. The receptors stem from a woman aged 25 to 39 in good health and CMV-seronegative.

V is TRBV15 and J is TRBJ2-1; TRBD2 might be the D (7 bases). CDR1 and CDR2 (germline): LNHNV, YYDKDF (reference sequence). V lost 5 bases and J 5 bases, leaving 13 bases between the germline ends. This CDR3 comprises 14 residues. The DNA of the CDR3 is TGTGCCACCAGCCCCCGGGGGGCAAACAATGAGCAGTTCTTC. It is translated as CATSPRGANNEQFF.

V is TRBV6-5 and J is TRBJ2-3, with D uncertain. The V end lost 0 bases, the J end lost 4 bases, and 11 bases lay between the germline ends. Germline CDR1 is MNHEY and CDR2 is SVGAGI. The CDR3 loop spans 15 amino acids. The CDR3 loop reads CASSYSMSVADTQYF. DNA of the CDR3: TGTGCCAGCAGTTACTCGATGTCTGTAGCAGATACGCAGTATTTT.